This T cell receptor beta chain was identified in a study of beta chain features in type 1 diabetes. This clone has just a few counts. Trimming at V came to 2 bases and at J to 1 base, leaving 4 bases not matched to a gene. Germline lookup yields CDR1 SGHRS and CDR2 YFSETQ. The CDR3 extends over 16 amino acids. Expressed TCRB transcripts were sequenced because the entire RNA isolate underwent reverse transcription. Sequencing of naive, central memory and regulatory T cell samples gave an average of roughly 3.5 million reads. Libraries were prepared by immunoSEQ multiplex PCR; TCRdb keeps only in-frame clonotypes and omits some of them. The sample has fewer than 650,000 clones; roughly 16% are singletons.

The V and J genes are TRBV5-1 and TRBJ2-3; 10 bases agree with TRBD2. The sample was naive CD4+ T cells from blood. This clonotype was obtained from a man aged 18 to 29 in good health. The CDR3 sequence: CASSLSGTSGTDTQYF. The CDR3 bases are TGCGCCAGCAGCTTATCTGGGACTAGCGGCACAGATACGCAGTATTTT.